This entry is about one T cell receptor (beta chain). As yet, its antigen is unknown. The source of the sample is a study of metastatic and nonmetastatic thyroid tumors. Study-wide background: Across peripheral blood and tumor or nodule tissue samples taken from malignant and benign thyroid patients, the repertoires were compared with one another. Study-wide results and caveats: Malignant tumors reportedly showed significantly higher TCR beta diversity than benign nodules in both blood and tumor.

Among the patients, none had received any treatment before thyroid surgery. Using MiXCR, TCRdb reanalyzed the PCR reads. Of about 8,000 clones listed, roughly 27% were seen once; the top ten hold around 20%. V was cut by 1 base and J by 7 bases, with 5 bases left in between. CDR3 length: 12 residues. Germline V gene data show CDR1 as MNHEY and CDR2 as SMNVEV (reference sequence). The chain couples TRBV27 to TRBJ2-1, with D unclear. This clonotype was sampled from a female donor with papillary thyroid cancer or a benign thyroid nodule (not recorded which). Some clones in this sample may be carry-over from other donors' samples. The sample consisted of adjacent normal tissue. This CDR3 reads CASSLLGNEQFF. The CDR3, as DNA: TGTGCCAGCAGTTTATTAGGGAATGAGCAGTTCTTC.